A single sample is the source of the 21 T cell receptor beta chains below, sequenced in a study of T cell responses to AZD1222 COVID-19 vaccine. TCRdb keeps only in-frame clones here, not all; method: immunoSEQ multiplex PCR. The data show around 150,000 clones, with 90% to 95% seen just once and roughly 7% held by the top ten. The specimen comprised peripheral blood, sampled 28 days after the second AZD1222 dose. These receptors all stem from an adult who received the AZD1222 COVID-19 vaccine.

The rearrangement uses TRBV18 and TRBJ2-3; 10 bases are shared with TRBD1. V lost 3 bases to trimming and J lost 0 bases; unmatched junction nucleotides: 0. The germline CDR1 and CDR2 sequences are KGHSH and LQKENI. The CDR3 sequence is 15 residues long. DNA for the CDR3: TGTGCCAGCTCACCGGGACAGGGGAGCACAGATACGCAGTATTTT. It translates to CASSPGQGSTDTQYF.

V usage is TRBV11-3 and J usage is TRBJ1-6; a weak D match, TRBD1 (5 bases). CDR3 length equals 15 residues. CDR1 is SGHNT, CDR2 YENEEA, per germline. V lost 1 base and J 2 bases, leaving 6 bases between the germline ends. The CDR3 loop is CASSLGQTYNSPLHF. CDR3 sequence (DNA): TGTGCCAGCAGCTTAGGACAGACCTATAATTCACCCCTCCACTTT.

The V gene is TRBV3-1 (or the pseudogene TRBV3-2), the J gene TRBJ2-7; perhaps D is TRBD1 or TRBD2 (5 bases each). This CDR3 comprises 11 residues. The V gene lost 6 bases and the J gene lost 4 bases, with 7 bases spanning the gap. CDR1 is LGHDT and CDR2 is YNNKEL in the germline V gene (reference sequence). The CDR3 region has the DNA TGTGCCAGCAGTGGGGGATACGAGCAGTACTTC. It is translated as CASSGGYEQYF.

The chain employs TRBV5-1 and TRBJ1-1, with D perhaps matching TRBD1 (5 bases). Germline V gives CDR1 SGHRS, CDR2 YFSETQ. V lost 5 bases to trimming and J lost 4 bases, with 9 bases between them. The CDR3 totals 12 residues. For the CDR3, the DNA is TGCGCCAGCAGTTGGGGGAGCACTGAAGCTTTCTTT. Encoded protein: CASSWGSTEAFF.

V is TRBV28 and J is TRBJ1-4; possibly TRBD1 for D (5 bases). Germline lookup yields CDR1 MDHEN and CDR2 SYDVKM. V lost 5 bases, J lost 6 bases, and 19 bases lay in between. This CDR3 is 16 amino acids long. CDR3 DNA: TGTGCCAGCAGTCAAAGATACGGGGCCTACGATGAAAAACTGTTTTTT. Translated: CASSQRYGAYDEKLFF.

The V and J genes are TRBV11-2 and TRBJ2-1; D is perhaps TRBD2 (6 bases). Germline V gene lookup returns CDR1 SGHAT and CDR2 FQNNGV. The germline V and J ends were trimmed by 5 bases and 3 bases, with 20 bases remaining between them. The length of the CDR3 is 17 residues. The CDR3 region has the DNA TGTGCCAGCAGCACAAGAGCGGACTACGGGAGCTACAATGAGCAGTTCTTC. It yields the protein CASSTRADYGSYNEQFF.

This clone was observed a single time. The CDR3 region has the DNA TGTGCCAGCAGTTACTACGGGGGACAGGGTAACTATGGCTACACCTTC. Encoded protein: CASSYYGGQGNYGYTF. The V gene is TRBV6-2 or TRBV6-3, the J gene TRBJ1-2; 9 positions match TRBD1. The CDR3 is 16 amino acids. The junction had 4 bases not matched to a gene; V was cut back by 1 base and J by 1 base. Per the germline V gene, CDR1 is MNHEY and CDR2 is SVGEGT.

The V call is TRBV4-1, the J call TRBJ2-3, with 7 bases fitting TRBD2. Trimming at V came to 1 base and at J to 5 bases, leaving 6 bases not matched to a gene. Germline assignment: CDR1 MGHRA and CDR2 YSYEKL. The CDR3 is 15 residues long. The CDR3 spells CASSQVGTILDTQYF. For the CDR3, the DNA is TGCGCCAGCAGCCAAGTAGGGACTATCTTAGATACGCAGTATTTT.

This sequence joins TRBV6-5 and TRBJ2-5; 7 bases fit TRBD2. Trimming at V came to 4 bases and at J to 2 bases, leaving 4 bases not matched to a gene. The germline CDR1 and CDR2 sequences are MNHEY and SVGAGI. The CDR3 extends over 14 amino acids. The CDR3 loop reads CASSSISGQETQYF. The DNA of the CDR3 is TGTGCCAGCAGTTCCATTAGCGGGCAAGAGACCCAGTACTTC.

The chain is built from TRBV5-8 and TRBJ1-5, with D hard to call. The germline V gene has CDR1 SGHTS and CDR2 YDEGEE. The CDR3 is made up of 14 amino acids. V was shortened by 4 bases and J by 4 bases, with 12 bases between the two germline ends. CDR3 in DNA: TGTGCCAGCAGCCAGAAGACGGCTAATCAGCCCCAGCATTTT. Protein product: CASSQKTANQPQHF.

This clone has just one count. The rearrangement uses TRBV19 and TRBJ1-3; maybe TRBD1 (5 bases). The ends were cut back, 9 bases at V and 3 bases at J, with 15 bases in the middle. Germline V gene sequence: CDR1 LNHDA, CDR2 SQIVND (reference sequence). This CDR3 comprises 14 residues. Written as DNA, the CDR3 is TGTGCCAGCAGGCACGGGGGTGGTGGAAACACCATATATTTT. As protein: CASRHGGGGNTIYF.

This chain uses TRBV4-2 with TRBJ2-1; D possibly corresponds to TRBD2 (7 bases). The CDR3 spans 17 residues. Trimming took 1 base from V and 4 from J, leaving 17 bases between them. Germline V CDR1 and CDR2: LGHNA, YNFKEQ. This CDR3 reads CASSQAGGGFLYNEQFF. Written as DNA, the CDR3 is TGTGCCAGCAGCCAAGCGGGGGGCGGATTCTTATACAATGAGCAGTTCTTC.

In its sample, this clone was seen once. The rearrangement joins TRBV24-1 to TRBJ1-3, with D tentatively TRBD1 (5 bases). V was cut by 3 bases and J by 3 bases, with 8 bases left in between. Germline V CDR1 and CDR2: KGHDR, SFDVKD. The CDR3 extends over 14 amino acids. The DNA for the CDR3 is TGTGCCACCAGTGATCCCGGGGGTGGAAACACCATATATTTT. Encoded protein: CATSDPGGGNTIYF.

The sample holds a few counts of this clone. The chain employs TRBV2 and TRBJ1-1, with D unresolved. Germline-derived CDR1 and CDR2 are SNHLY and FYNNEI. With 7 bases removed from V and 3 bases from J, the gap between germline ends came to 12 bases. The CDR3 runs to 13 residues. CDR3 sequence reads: CASIFDRDTEAFF. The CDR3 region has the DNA TGTGCCAGCATCTTCGACCGGGACACTGAAGCTTTCTTT.

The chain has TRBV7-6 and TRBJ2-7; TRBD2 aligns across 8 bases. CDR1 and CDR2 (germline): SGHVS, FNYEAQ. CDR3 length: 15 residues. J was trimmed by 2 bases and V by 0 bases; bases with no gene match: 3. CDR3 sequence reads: CASSLALGGAYEQYF. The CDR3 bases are TGTGCCAGCAGCTTAGCGCTCGGGGGGGCCTACGAGCAGTACTTC. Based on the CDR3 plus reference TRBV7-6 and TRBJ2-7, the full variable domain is GAGVSQSPRYKVTKRGQDVALRCDPISGHVSLYWYRQALGQGPEFLTYFNYEAQQDKSGLPNDRFSAERPEGSISTLTIQRTEQRDSAMYRCASSLALGGAYEQYFGPGTRLTVT.

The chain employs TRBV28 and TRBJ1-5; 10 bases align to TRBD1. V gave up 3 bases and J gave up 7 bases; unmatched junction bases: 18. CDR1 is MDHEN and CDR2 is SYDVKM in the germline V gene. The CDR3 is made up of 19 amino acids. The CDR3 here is CASSFSSVIGQGERQPQHF. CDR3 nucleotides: TGTGCCAGCAGTTTTTCTTCGGTCATTGGACAGGGGGAGAGGCAGCCCCAGCATTTT. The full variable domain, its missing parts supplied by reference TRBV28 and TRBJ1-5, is DVKVTQSSRYLVKRTGEKVFLECVQDMDHENMFWYRQDPGLGLRLIYFSYDVKMKEKGDIPEGYSVSREKKERFSLILESASTNQTSMYLCASSFSSVIGQGERQPQHFGDGTRLSIL.

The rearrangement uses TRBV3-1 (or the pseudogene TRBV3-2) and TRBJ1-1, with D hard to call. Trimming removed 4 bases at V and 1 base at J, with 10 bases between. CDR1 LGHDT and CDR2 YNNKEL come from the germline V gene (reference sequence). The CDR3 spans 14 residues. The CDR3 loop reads CASSRVGGNTEAFF. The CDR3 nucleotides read TGTGCCAGCAGCCGGGTAGGAGGGAACACTGAAGCTTTCTTT.

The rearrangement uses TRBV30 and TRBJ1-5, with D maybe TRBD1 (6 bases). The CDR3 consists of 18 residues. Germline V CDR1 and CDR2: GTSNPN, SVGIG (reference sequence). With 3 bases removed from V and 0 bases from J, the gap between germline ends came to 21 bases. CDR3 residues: CAWSETADRTYSNQPQHF. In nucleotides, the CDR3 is TGTGCCTGGAGCGAAACCGCCGACAGGACCTATAGCAATCAGCCCCAGCATTTT.

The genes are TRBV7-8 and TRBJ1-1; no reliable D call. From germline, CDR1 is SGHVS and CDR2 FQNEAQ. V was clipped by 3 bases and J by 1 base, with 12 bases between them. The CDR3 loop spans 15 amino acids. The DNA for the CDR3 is TGTGCCAGCAGCTTCCTACTTTCAGGGAACACTGAAGCTTTCTTT. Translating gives CASSFLLSGNTEAFF. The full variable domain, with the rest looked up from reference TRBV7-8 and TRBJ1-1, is GAGVSQSPRYKVAKRGQDVALRCDPISGHVSLFWYQQALGQGPEFLTYFQNEAQLDKSGLPSDRFFAERPEGSVSTLKIQRTQQEDSAVYLCASSFLLSGNTEAFFGQGTRLTVV.

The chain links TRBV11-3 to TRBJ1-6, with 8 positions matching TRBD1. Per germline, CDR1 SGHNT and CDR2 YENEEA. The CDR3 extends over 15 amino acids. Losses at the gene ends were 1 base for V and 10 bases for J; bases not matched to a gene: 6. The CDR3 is CASSLGDRPRSPLHF. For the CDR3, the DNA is TGTGCCAGCAGCTTAGGGGACAGGCCCCGGTCACCCCTCCACTTT. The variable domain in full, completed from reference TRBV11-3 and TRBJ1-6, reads EAGVVQSPRYKIIEKKQPVAFWCNPISGHNTLYWYLQNLGQGPELLIRYENEEAVDDSQLPKDRFSAERLKGVDSTLKIQPAELGDSAVYLCASSLGDRPRSPLHFGNGTRLTVT.

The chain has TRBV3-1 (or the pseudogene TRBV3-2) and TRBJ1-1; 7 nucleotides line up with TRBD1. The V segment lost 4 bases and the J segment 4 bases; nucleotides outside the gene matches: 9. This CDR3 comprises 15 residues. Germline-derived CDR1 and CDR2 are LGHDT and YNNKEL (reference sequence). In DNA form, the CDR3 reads TGTGCCAGCAGCCTCCCGGGACAGAGAAGCACTGAAGCTTTCTTT. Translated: CASSLPGQRSTEAFF.